This TCR beta chain was observed in a study of blood T cell repertoires in COVID-19. Study summary: Nucleic acid was either cDNA or gDNA, and it came from T cells, B-cell-depleted T cells, or PBMCs.

Authors' methods: Estimated nucleated cell counts came from reference gene primer amplification. Generated by immunoSEQ multiplex PCR, the TCRdb table keeps only in-frame clones and is missing some. D and trimming were read from the DNA, whereas the V and J calls and clone size are those reported in that table. Altogether about 300,000 clones are present, under 90% being singletons, with the ten largest covering less than 3.5%. No more than 2 weeks before study entry, exposed participants had met a case of COVID-19. Per germline, CDR1 SEHNR and CDR2 FQNEAQ (reference sequence). This CDR3 has 15 amino acids. After removal of 0 bases from V and 5 bases from J, the junction contained 3 bases not matched to a gene.

This sequence originates from a woman aged 45-60 years who had been exposed to COVID-19. The rearrangement joins TRBV7-9 to TRBJ2-7; 11 nucleotides match TRBD1. Source material: PBMCs or T cells enriched from blood (not recorded which). This CDR3 is CASSLAWTGGNEQYF. DNA of the CDR3: TGTGCCAGCAGCTTAGCGTGGACAGGGGGCAACGAGCAGTACTTC.